This T cell receptor (beta chain) was recovered during a study of cytomegalovirus exposure and HLA in healthy donors (dated by TCRdb to between 2016 and 2019). Looking at the study overall: In an earlier analysis of 450 to 750 of the donors, 276 Gb of sequence data and 117 million unique TCR beta sequences from 150 million to 200 million T cells were reported. About 310 gigabases of sequencing data and tens of millions of unique TCR sequences were included in an early release covering over 600 HLA-typed donors. Among the approximately 430 genotyped donors, around 81% belonged to the genetic ancestry cluster associated with self-reported Caucasian donors. The aim of the study was to test whether cataloging public T cell receptors could identify signatures of past pathogen exposure. Using immunosequencing, the study profiled T cell repertoires from 500 to 800 subjects and related those repertoires to cytomegalovirus serostatus. In addition to the first cohort of several hundred subjects, a separate validation cohort of approximately 110 different subjects was used. To predict cytomegalovirus infection status, the study brought together high-throughput TCR immunosequencing, statistical association of individual TCRs with disease status, and machine learning. In a later analysis, previously published TCR beta repertoires from 550 to 700 donors were re-analyzed and high-resolution HLA genotyping was added so that TCR occurrence patterns could be studied. The later analysis used no new phenotypic data to find candidate immune exposures, relying instead on TCR beta sequences and their occurrence across donors. An earlier analysis of several hundred of the donors applied high-throughput TCR beta sequencing to assess whether each TCR beta V gene segment acted as functional or pseudogenic. Donor age, sex, ethnicity and CMV serostatus were compiled alongside the repertoire data. A later genetic analysis took genome-wide SNP genotypes for 398 of the 666 donors and used that subset as a discovery cohort. Every repertoire in the discovery cohort had been generated on one and the same sequencing platform. HLA typing included class I and class II loci at four-digit resolution. The number of donors typed differed by locus, with 629-630 for A, B, C, DRB1 and DQB1, roughly 550 for DQA1, about 610 for DPA1, and around 450 for DPB1. About five DR-DQ haplotypes were handled as single units for association and clustering because linkage in the cohort was strong. On average, roughly 250,000 unique TCR beta nucleotide sequences were sequenced per donor among 398 genotyped donors of the cohort, with roughly a sixth of those sequences being non-productive. What the research found in general, with its limitations: In a later analysis, 15,000 to 20,000 TCR beta sequences were associated with specific HLA alleles at a false discovery rate of 0.05. A later analysis reported that several top co-occurrence clusters appeared linked to parvovirus B19, influenza, CMV and Epstein-Barr virus. Because the 87-base-pair reads could not distinguish some IMGT-functional V segments, including TRBV6-2 and TRBV6-3, those segments were excluded. V-gene and J-gene trimming of TCR beta chains was associated with a missense DCLRE1C variant in a later genetic analysis, and the association was replicated in an independent cohort. In a later analysis, HLA-associated TCR beta chains were found to be more clonally expanded and to have lower generation probabilities than equally common non-associated chains. Most CMV-associated TCR beta chains appeared to be HLA-restricted in a later analysis, and the HLA associations seemed to be driven largely by CMV exposure. Across donors, most TCR sequences were observed very rarely, whereas some public TCRs were present in many individuals. A further reported finding was that TCR beta sequences accurately predicted the HLA-A and HLA-B alleles for most subjects in the first cohort. When HLA alleles, especially DR and DQ, strongly co-occurred, attributing TCR associations to individual alleles was difficult. It was suggested by the authors that the approach could potentially be generalized to other disease states and immunological phenotypes. The presence/absence analyses assumed that sequencing depth was roughly uniform across donors, and that assumption may not be true. Because some donors lacked HLA typing at each locus, the association tests relied only on the typed subset. According to a later genetic analysis, donors in an Asian-associated ancestry cluster had fewer N-insertions in productive TCRs than the approximately 700-donor mean. For the cohort, immune exposure information was limited to CMV serostatus. The sequencing pipeline was judged likely to have produced a cluster of highly shared sequence variants as a technical artifact. A few of the identified cytomegalovirus-associated TCR beta chains were confirmed in vitro to be specific for cytomegalovirus antigens. In a later analysis, the rate of TCR association differed among HLA loci, with DRB1 alleles having the most associated TCRs and HLA-C alleles having the fewest. The classifier was reported to diagnose cytomegalovirus status with high specificity and sensitivity in both the original and validation cohorts. Linkage disequilibrium might explain the correlated functional status among segregating V segments, but an unknown experimental factor could not be excluded. Because counts were too low, about 17 rarely observed V segments, including chromosome 9 orphons, were excluded from the earlier analysis of about 500 of the donors. This cohort had only TCR beta chains sequenced, and the lack of alpha or paired-chain data limited which features could be detected. In the study, some 180 TCR beta chains were listed as associated with cytomegalovirus. Broadly in line with IMGT annotations, most TCR beta V segments showed up in productive rearrangements about 90% or about 30% of the time in an earlier analysis of under 700 of the donors.

The CDR3 contains 13 residues, cysteine and phenylalanine counted. The entry retains the CDR3 DNA only, 39 bases that are in frame from base 1. CDR1 and CDR2, per the germline V gene (reference sequence), are GTSNPN and SVGIG. The junction carries 15 bases between V and J, which are trimmed by 3 bases and 7 bases respectively. Points on this clone: Its antigen specificity is not known. No clone much larger than this one lies a single base away; base qualities are absent.

Libraries were built with the immunoSEQ multiplex PCR assay. A mixture of 60 forward primers for TCR Vbeta segments and 13 reverse primers for TCR Jbeta segments was used in the multiplex PCR. A multiplex PCR assay on genomic DNA amplified the CDR3 region of rearranged TCR beta genes. The Illumina HiSeq System was used to sequence the amplified TCR beta libraries as 87-base-pair reads. For the original study's pipeline: In a later analysis, 77 million or so unique TCR beta chains were counted across the 500 to 850 repertoires, and around 10 million of these chains were shared by at least two donors. Raw reads were error-corrected and collapsed into unique sequences by a nearest-neighbor algorithm in which closely related sequences were merged to remove PCR and sequencing errors. Alignment of CDR3 sequences to IMGT reference sequences was used to assign V, D and J gene segments. For a sequence to be retained, at least a six-nucleotide match to both a V gene segment and a J gene segment was required. Rearrangements were called productive when the CDR3 lacked stop codons and stayed in frame with V and J; all others were non-productive. Following IMGT convention, CDR3 was defined as the stretch from the second conserved V-encoded cysteine to the conserved J-encoded phenylalanine. The earlier analysis of about 500 of the donors excluded sequences that lacked an unambiguous match to a single V gene segment. An earlier analysis of some 610 of the donors called V segments functional above 56.7% productive rearrangements and segregating when the between-donor standard deviation exceeded 5%. A statistical classification framework was built to diagnose cytomegalovirus status from the catalog of TCR beta chain sequences. V and J gene assignment, in a later analysis, came from comparing TCR nucleotide sequences with IMGT/GENE-DB human TR gene sequences. The TCRdist pipeline was used in a later analysis to assign CDR3 sequences and most-parsimonious VDJ recombination scenarios. In a later analysis, each TCR beta chain was defined by its CDR3 amino acid sequence together with its V-gene family, and reads without a unique V-gene family were excluded. As a way to deal with suspected cross-contamination and a sequencing artifact, a later analysis dropped over 550 nucleotide sequences that were highly shared and had low generation probability. For each public chain, a later analysis derived a clonal expansion index from normalized ranks of inferred template counts within each repertoire. A later analysis computed generation probabilities with a VDJ recombination model fitted to out-of-frame rearrangements, and checked the results against IGoR. Hypergeometric tests were used in a later analysis to score TCR-TCR, TCR-HLA and TCR-CMV co-occurrence, with a repertoire-size bias correction applied to the TCR pairs. A later analysis estimated false discovery rates by permuting HLA or CMV assignments 20 times. In a later analysis, co-occurring TCRs were grouped using DBSCAN, with TCRdist sequence similarity added in when clustering inside HLA-allele-positive subsets. Repertoires with fewer than 30,000 or more than 120,000 public chains were left out of co-occurrence clustering, as were five repertoires with anomalous nucleotide sharing. The immuneACCESS repertoire file appears here via TCRdb, limited to in-frame rearrangements. These files lack a portion of the clones; in checked studies, under half of the deficit traces to unresolved V genes, and the cause of the others is not known. V, J and clone size were drawn from that table, and D and trimming were deduced from the DNA. The sample profile shows hundreds of thousands of clones; around nine tenths of them were found once. Of the sample, about 1% falls within the top ten clones.

In total, around 600 healthy bone marrow donors made up the cohort. All cohort members were sampled while nominally healthy, although unrecorded immune exposures were likely present. The donor tested CMV seronegative and was one of the 352 seronegative cohort members. Each donor provided a peripheral blood sample, and peripheral blood mononuclear cells were used for TCR beta sequencing. Genomic DNA extraction from the blood cell samples was performed with the Qiagen DNeasy Blood Extraction Kit. The sequence was obtained from a woman aged 18-29 years in good health and CMV-seronegative. The receptor chain draws on TRBV30 and TRBJ1-2; the D gene is unclear. The source material was PBMCs. At the DNA level, the sequence is TGTGCCTGGAGAGTGGTACTCTCTTCTGGCTACACCTTC. This yields the protein CAWRVVLSSGYTF.